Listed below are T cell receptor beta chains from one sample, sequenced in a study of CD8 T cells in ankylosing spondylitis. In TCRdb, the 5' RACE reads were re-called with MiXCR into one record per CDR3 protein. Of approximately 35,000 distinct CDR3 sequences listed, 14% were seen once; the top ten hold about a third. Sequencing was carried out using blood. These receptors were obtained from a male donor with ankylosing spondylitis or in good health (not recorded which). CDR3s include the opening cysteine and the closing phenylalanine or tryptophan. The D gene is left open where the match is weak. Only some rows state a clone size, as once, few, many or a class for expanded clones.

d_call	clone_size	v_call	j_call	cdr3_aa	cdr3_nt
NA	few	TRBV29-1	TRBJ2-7	CSVEDDGLSYEQYF	TGCAGCGTTGAAGATGATGGACTTTCCTACGAGCAGTACTTC
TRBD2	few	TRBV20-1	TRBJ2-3	CSARGGGTARGTDTQYF	TGCAGTGCTAGAGGGGGAGGGACCGCTCGGGGCACAGATACGCAGTATTTT
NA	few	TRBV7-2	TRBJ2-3	CASSLDRNTDTQYF	TGTGCCAGCAGCCTCGACAGAAACACAGATACGCAGTATTTT
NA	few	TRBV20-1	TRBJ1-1	CSARGGSATEAFF	TGCAGTGCTAGAGGGGGGAGTGCCACTGAAGCTTTCTTT
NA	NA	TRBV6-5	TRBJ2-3	CASSYKGTDTQYF	TGTGCCAGCAGTTATAAGGGGACGGATACGCAGTATTTT
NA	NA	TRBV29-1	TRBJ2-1	CSVGVRRSYNEQFF	TGCAGCGTTGGTGTGCGGCGCTCCTACAATGAGCAGTTCTTC
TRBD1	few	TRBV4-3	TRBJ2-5	CASSQDGGGQGRETQYF	TGCGCCAGCAGCCAAGACGGCGGGGGACAGGGAAGGGAGACCCAGTACTTC
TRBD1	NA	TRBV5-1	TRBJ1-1	CASSTGGNTEAFF	TGCGCCAGTTCGACAGGGGGGAACACTGAAGCTTTCTTT
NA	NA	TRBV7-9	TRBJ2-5	CASSFQGGELQETQYF	TGTGCCAGCAGCTTTCAAGGGGGGGAGCTCCAAGAGACCCAGTACTTC
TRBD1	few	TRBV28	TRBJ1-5	CASSSTGTGRQPQHF	TGTGCCAGCAGTTCTACCGGGACAGGGAGACAGCCCCAGCATTTT
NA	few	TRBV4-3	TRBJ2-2	CASSQGRALNTGELFF	TGCGCCAGCAGCCAAGGCAGGGCCCTAAACACCGGGGAGCTGTTTTTT
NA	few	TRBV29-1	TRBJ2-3	CSATWGGISTDTQYF	TGCAGCGCAACCTGGGGTGGGATCTCAACAGATACGCAGTATTTT
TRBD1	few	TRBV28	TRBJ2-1	CASVTGETYNEQFF	TGTGCCAGCGTTACAGGGGAGACCTACAATGAGCAGTTCTTC
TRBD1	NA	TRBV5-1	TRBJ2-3	CASSFTDRVTDTQYF	TGCGCCAGCAGCTTTACGGACAGGGTTACAGATACGCAGTATTTT
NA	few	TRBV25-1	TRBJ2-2	CASSEVGELFF	TGTGCCAGCAGTGAAGTCGGGGAGCTGTTTTTT
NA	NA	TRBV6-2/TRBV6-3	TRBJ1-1	CASLRNPGPEMNTEAFF	TGTGCCAGCCTCCGTAACCCGGGCCCCGAAATGAACACTGAAGCTTTCTTT
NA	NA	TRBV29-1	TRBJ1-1	CSVARPLGAEAFF	TGCAGCGTCGCCAGACCCCTCGGGGCTGAAGCTTTCTTT
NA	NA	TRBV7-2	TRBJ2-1	CASSLAPNNEQFF	TGTGCCAGCAGCTTAGCACCGAACAATGAGCAGTTCTTC
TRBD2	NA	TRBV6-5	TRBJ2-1	CASSPGLAGVVEQFF	TGTGCCAGCAGTCCCGGACTAGCGGGAGTTGTTGAGCAGTTCTTC
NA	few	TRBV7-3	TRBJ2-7	CASCHTTPQGFPYEQYF	TGTGCCAGCTGCCATACCACACCGCAGGGGTTTCCCTACGAGCAGTACTTC
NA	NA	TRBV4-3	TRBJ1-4	CASSHREREKLFF	TGCGCCAGCAGCCACCGCGAGCGGGAAAAACTGTTTTTT